One and the same sample provided the 10 T cell receptor beta chains below, sequenced in a study of shared clonotypes between healthy human individuals. CD45RO negativity and positive selection for CCR7 defined naive CD8 cells, a population that excluded terminally differentiated effector memory CD45RA+ cells. Data came from immunoSEQ multiplex PCR; TCRdb stores just in-frame clones and leaves some out. The data show about 2.1 million clones, about 93% seen once. Source material: naive CD8+ T cells from PBMCs. The receptors were gathered from a man aged 18 to 35 in good health. Some clones in this sample may be carry-over from other donors' samples.

V gene TRBV14 combines with J gene TRBJ2-3; perhaps TRBD2 as D (5 bases). Germline loops: CDR1 SGHDN, CDR2 FVKESK. There are 14 residues in the CDR3. V dropped 0 bases and J dropped 2 bases, with 6 bases sitting between them. The CDR3 bases are TGTGCCAGCAGCCAAGATGACTACACAGATACGCAGTATTTT. This translates into CASSQDDYTDTQYF.

The chain couples TRBV7-3 to TRBJ2-5, with 10 bases matching TRBD2. Trimming removed 5 bases from V and 5 bases from J; junction bases left unmatched: 5. Germline CDR1 is SGHTA and CDR2 is FQGTGA. The CDR3 runs to 14 residues. The CDR3 DNA reads as TGTGCCAGCAGCCCTAGCGGGAGAAACGAGACCCAGTACTTC. Translated: CASSPSGRNETQYF.

V usage is TRBV27 and J usage is TRBJ1-1; 9 nucleotides match TRBD1. The junction had 10 bases not matched to a gene; V was cut back by 8 bases and J by 6 bases. The CDR3 is 14 residues long. Germline V gene sequence: CDR1 MNHEY, CDR2 SMNVEV (reference sequence). The CDR3 region has the DNA TGTGCCAGCGGGTCATACAGGGGGCTTTCTGAAGCTTTCTTT. Its translation is CASGSYRGLSEAFF.

The chain combines TRBV4-1 with TRBJ2-2; D is ambiguous. The CDR3 is made up of 13 amino acids. From germline, CDR1 is MGHRA and CDR2 YSYEKL. V gave up 3 bases and J gave up 6 bases, with 8 bases separating them. The CDR3 is CASSHRTPGELFF. In nucleotides, the CDR3 is TGCGCCAGCAGCCACCGAACTCCCGGGGAGCTGTTTTTT.

This rearrangement joins TRBV28 to TRBJ1-5; D is ambiguous. The CDR3 totals 14 residues. In germline, CDR1 is MDHEN, CDR2 SYDVKM. Trimming took 6 bases from V and 0 from J, leaving 9 bases between them. As DNA, the CDR3 is TGTGCCAGCAGGAGATTTAATAGCAATCAGCCCCAGCATTTT. Translating gives CASRRFNSNQPQHF.

The chain is built from TRBV2 and TRBJ2-7; D gene unclear. Germline V gene lookup returns CDR1 SNHLY and CDR2 FYNNEI. The CDR3 is made up of 14 amino acids. V was trimmed by 4 bases and J by 0 bases, leaving 10 bases between them. The DNA of the CDR3 is TGTGCCAGCAGTGGCCTATCATCCTCCTACGAGCAGTACTTC. Translating it yields CASSGLSSSYEQYF.

V gene TRBV15 combines with J gene TRBJ2-6; no firm D call. Trimming removed 0 bases at V and 2 bases at J, with 8 bases between. This CDR3 contains 16 residues. Germline CDR1 and CDR2: LNHNV and YYDKDF (reference sequence). The CDR3 region has the DNA TGTGCCACCAGCAGAGAGACGCTGGCTGGGGCCAACGTCCTGACTTTC. Amino acids: CATSRETLAGANVLTF.

The genes are TRBV27 and TRBJ2-7; no clear D. Deletions cut 1 base from V and 7 bases from J, with 20 bases between. Germline values: CDR1 MNHEY, CDR2 SMNVEV (reference sequence). CDR3 length equals 16 residues. The CDR3, as DNA: TGTGCCAGCAGTTTATGGGTGGCCGGCCACCTATGGGAGCAGTACTTC. It specifies CASSLWVAGHLWEQYF.

The chain couples TRBV28 to TRBJ2-1; 9 nucleotides line up with TRBD2. Trimming at V came to 2 bases and at J to 4 bases, leaving 15 bases not matched to a gene. This CDR3 is 19 amino acids long. Germline V CDR1 and CDR2: MDHEN, SYDVKM. As DNA, the CDR3 is TGTGCCAGCAGTTTACTGGGCTCGGGGGCTAGCGGGATTTACAATGAGCAGTTCTTC. Translating gives CASSLLGSGASGIYNEQFF.

The V gene is TRBV9, the J gene TRBJ2-7; 7 bases match TRBD1. This CDR3 has 15 amino acids. Trimming cost V 3 bases and J 2 bases; bases outside gene matches: 8. CDR1 is SGDLS, CDR2 YYNGEE, per germline. The CDR3, as DNA: TGTGCCAGCAGCGAGACCCCGGGACAGACCTACGAGCAGTACTTC. Translated, it gives CASSETPGQTYEQYF.